Listed here are 8 T cell receptor beta chains from one sample, sequenced in a study of shared clonotypes between healthy human individuals. Only in-frame clones appear in the TCRdb table, and some are missing; sequencing was by immunoSEQ multiplex PCR. The repertoire holds roughly 1.5 million clones, with roughly 98% as singletons. The sequenced material came from naive CD4+ T cells sorted from blood. Subset defined: CD45RA+ positively selected. Receptor source: a man aged 25-45 years in good health.

The V gene is TRBV19, the J gene TRBJ2-1, with D hard to call. There are 13 residues in the CDR3. The germline gives CDR1 LNHDA, CDR2 SQIVND (reference sequence). Trimming took 6 bases from V and 6 from J, leaving 12 bases between them. The CDR3 bases are TGTGCCAGTAGCCCGGGTCCCACCAATGAGCAGTTCTTC. Its protein product is CASSPGPTNEQFF.

The CDR3 DNA follows: TGTGCCATCAGTGAGATAGGGGAGGAAAAACTGTTTTTT. Translation gives CAISEIGEEKLFF. The V gene is TRBV10-3, the J gene TRBJ1-4; possible D gene TRBD1, 5 bases. Germline CDR1 is ENHRY and CDR2 is SYGVKD. V lost 2 bases, J lost 8 bases, and 9 bases lay in between. The CDR3 runs to 13 residues.

The genes are TRBV5-5 and TRBJ1-2; D not certain. The CDR3 extends over 13 amino acids. V lost 4 bases and J lost 8, with 15 bases in between. Looked up from germline, CDR1 is SGHKS and CDR2 is YYEKEE (reference sequence). CDR3 bases: TGTGCCAGCAGCCGTGCGGATTTAGAGGGCTACACCTTC. It is translated as CASSRADLEGYTF.

The rearrangement links TRBV2 to TRBJ2-1, with D tentatively TRBD1 or TRBD2 (5 bases each). Germline assignment: CDR1 SNHLY and CDR2 FYNNEI. This CDR3 is built from 12 residues. Trimming pared 7 bases from V and 8 bases from J, leaving 12 bases between. The CDR3 DNA sequence: TGTGCCAGCACCGGGGCGGCGGATGAGCAGTTCTTC. Protein product: CASTGAADEQFF. Supplemented by reference TRBV2 and TRBJ2-1, the full variable domain reads EPEVTQTPSHQVTQMGQEVILRCVPISNHLYFYWYRQILGQKVEFLVSFYNNEISEKSEIFDDQFSVERPDGSNFTLKIRSTKLEDSAMYFCASTGAADEQFFGPGTRLTVL.

This chain uses TRBV5-1 with TRBJ2-3, with TRBD2 matching 9 bases. CDR3 length: 15 residues. V was clipped by 6 bases and J by 2 bases; unmatched bases: 7. Germline values: CDR1 SGHRS, CDR2 YFSETQ. CDR3 amino acids: CASTRLAADTDTQYF. The CDR3 bases are TGCGCCAGCACCCGACTAGCGGCAGACACAGATACGCAGTATTTT.

V usage is TRBV11-2 and J usage is TRBJ2-1, with TRBD2 as a possible D gene (5 bases). The CDR3 spans 15 residues. The V gene lost 6 bases and the J gene lost 6 bases, with 18 bases spanning the gap. The germline V gene has CDR1 SGHAT and CDR2 FQNNGV. DNA for the CDR3: TGTGCCAGCAGGACGATGAAGGGCCGGGGCAATGAGCAGTTCTTC. This gives the protein CASRTMKGRGNEQFF.

The J gene is TRBJ2-3, the V gene TRBV5-1; TRBD1 might be the D (5 bases). Germline V CDR1 and CDR2: SGHRS, YFSETQ. There are 16 residues in the CDR3. V lost 2 bases to trimming and J lost 1 base, with 14 bases between them. The CDR3 nucleotides are TGCGCCAGCAGCTTCGCCAGGGCACAGCGCACAGATACGCAGTATTTT. Translated: CASSFARAQRTDTQYF.

The rearrangement uses TRBV5-1 and TRBJ1-3; D gene unclear. This CDR3 region has 15 residues. CDR1 is SGHRS and CDR2 is YFSETQ in the germline V gene. Trimming shortened V by 4 bases and J by 0 bases, and 11 bases separated the two germline ends. The CDR3, as DNA: TGCGCCAGCAGCCCGACGCTGAGCTCTGGAAACACCATATATTTT. Its protein is CASSPTLSSGNTIYF.